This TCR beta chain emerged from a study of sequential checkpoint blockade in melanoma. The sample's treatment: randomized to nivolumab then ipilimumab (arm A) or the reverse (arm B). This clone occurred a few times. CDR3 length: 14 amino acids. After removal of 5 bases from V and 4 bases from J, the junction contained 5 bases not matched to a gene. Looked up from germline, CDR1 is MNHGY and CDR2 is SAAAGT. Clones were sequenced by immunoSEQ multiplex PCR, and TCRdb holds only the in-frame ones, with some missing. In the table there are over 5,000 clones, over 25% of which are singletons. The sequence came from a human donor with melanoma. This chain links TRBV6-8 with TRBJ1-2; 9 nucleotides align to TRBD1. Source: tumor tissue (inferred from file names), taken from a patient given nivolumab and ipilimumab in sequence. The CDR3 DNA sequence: TGTGCCAGCAGTGACCCGGGACAGGGCTATGGCTACACCTTC. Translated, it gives CASSDPGQGYGYTF.